These T cell receptor beta chains were read from a single sample in a study of breast tumors, draining lymph nodes, adjacent tissues. TCRdb redid the calling of the multiplex PCR reads with MiXCR, one entry per CDR3 protein. The sample lists approximately 300,000 distinct CDR3 sequences; over 30% were seen once. The specimen was axillary lymph node tissue. The source is a female donor with breast cancer. Some clones in this sample may be carry-over from other donors' samples. Both conserved end residues are part of each CDR3. A D gene is named only where the DNA matches it firmly. The size of a clone is reported for some rows only, either as once, few or many, or as a class for expanded clones.

clone_size: many
j_call: TRBJ2-1
v_call: TRBV20-1
d_call: NA
cdr3_aa: CSARDSGTGMGNEQFF
cdr3_nt: TGCAGTGCTAGAGATAGTGGGACGGGAATGGGCAATGAGCAGTTCTTC

clone_size: NA
j_call: TRBJ1-6
v_call: TRBV12-3/TRBV12-4
d_call: NA
cdr3_aa: CASSLVREGAPLHF
cdr3_nt: TGTGCCAGCAGTTTAGTGCGGGAGGGCGCACCCCTCCACTTT

clone_size: many
j_call: TRBJ2-3
v_call: TRBV20-1
d_call: NA
cdr3_aa: CSAPPTGPSTDTQYF
cdr3_nt: TGCAGTGCTCCCCCTACAGGACCTAGCACAGATACGCAGTATTTT

clone_size: many
j_call: TRBJ1-2
v_call: TRBV28
d_call: NA
cdr3_aa: CASSTANYGYTF
cdr3_nt: TGTGCCAGCAGTACGGCAAACTATGGCTACACCTTC

clone_size: many
j_call: TRBJ2-5
v_call: TRBV7-9
d_call: NA
cdr3_aa: CASSFFGSPETQYF
cdr3_nt: TGTGCCAGCAGCTTTTTCGGAAGTCCAGAGACCCAGTACTTC

clone_size: NA
j_call: TRBJ2-7
v_call: TRBV5-1
d_call: NA
cdr3_aa: CASSLVRGRGQYF
cdr3_nt: TGCGCCAGCAGCTTGGTCAGGGGAAGGGGCCAGTACTTC

clone_size: many
j_call: TRBJ2-3
v_call: TRBV5-1
d_call: NA
cdr3_aa: CASRTIPSTDTQYF
cdr3_nt: TGCGCCAGCAGGACGATTCCTAGCACAGATACGCAGTATTTT

clone_size: many
j_call: TRBJ2-3
v_call: TRBV24-1
d_call: TRBD1
cdr3_aa: CATTQGQGAADTQYF
cdr3_nt: TGTGCCACGACTCAGGGACAGGGGGCAGCAGATACGCAGTATTTT

clone_size: many
j_call: TRBJ1-2
v_call: TRBV5-5
d_call: NA
cdr3_aa: CASSPRAVERYTF
cdr3_nt: TGTGCCAGCAGCCCCCGGGCAGTGGAGCGCTACACCTTC

clone_size: NA
j_call: TRBJ1-4
v_call: TRBV18
d_call: NA
cdr3_aa: CASSPPGFQGELFF
cdr3_nt: TGTGCCAGCTCACCACCTGGATTCCAGGGAGAACTGTTTTTT

clone_size: many
j_call: TRBJ1-5
v_call: TRBV12-3/TRBV12-4
d_call: NA
cdr3_aa: CASSLAGRIRNQPQHF
cdr3_nt: TGTGCCAGCAGTTTAGCCGGACGAATCAGGAATCAGCCCCAGCATTTT

clone_size: many
j_call: TRBJ2-4
v_call: TRBV15
d_call: NA
cdr3_aa: CATSRDPRRNIQYF
cdr3_nt: TGTGCCACCAGCAGAGATCCTCGGAGAAACATTCAGTACTTC

clone_size: NA
j_call: TRBJ1-2
v_call: TRBV28
d_call: NA
cdr3_aa: CASNLGGSNYGYTF
cdr3_nt: TGTGCCAGCAATCTGGGGGGTAGTAACTATGGCTACACCTTC

clone_size: NA
j_call: TRBJ2-7
v_call: TRBV29-1
d_call: TRBD2
cdr3_aa: CSVELAGDSYEQYF
cdr3_nt: TGCAGCGTTGAACTAGCGGGCGATTCCTACGAGCAGTACTTC

clone_size: many
j_call: TRBJ2-7
v_call: TRBV9
d_call: TRBD2
cdr3_aa: CASSPRAGALSYEQYF
cdr3_nt: TGTGCCAGCAGCCCGAGGGCGGGAGCGCTTTCGTACGAGCAGTACTTC

clone_size: many
j_call: TRBJ2-2
v_call: TRBV12-3/TRBV12-4
d_call: NA
cdr3_aa: CASSLTQGAGELFF
cdr3_nt: TGTGCCAGCAGTTTAACCCAAGGGGCCGGGGAGCTGTTTTTT

clone_size: few
j_call: TRBJ1-1
v_call: TRBV2
d_call: NA
cdr3_aa: CASSDRRYMEAFF
cdr3_nt: TGTGCCAGCAGTGACAGGCGGTACATGGAAGCTTTCTTT

clone_size: many
j_call: TRBJ2-5
v_call: TRBV6-6
d_call: TRBD2
cdr3_aa: CASGNVASGDQETQYF
cdr3_nt: TGTGCCAGCGGGAACGTGGCTAGCGGAGACCAAGAGACCCAGTACTTC

clone_size: many
j_call: TRBJ2-2
v_call: TRBV4-1
d_call: TRBD2
cdr3_aa: CASSQVGGREEGTGELFF
cdr3_nt: TGCGCCAGCAGCCAAGTTGGCGGGCGGGAGGAAGGGACCGGGGAGCTGTTTTTT

clone_size: NA
j_call: TRBJ1-6
v_call: TRBV18
d_call: NA
cdr3_aa: CASSPTVSSYNSPLHF
cdr3_nt: TGTGCCAGCTCACCGACAGTTAGCTCCTATAATTCACCCCTCCACTTT

clone_size: NA
j_call: TRBJ1-2
v_call: TRBV18
d_call: NA
cdr3_aa: CASSPPLGGYTF
cdr3_nt: TGTGCCAGCTCACCGCCCTTGGGGGGCTACACCTTC

clone_size: many
j_call: TRBJ2-2
v_call: TRBV7-8
d_call: NA
cdr3_aa: CASSSSGGRATGELFF
cdr3_nt: TGTGCCAGCAGCTCCAGCGGAGGGAGAGCCACCGGGGAGCTGTTTTTT

clone_size: many
j_call: TRBJ2-3
v_call: TRBV5-6
d_call: NA
cdr3_aa: CASSLLYRTITDTQYF
cdr3_nt: TGTGCCAGCAGCTTATTATATCGGACAATCACAGATACGCAGTATTTT

clone_size: NA
j_call: TRBJ1-5
v_call: TRBV7-3
d_call: TRBD1
cdr3_aa: CASSFRQGVGQPQHF
cdr3_nt: TGTGCCAGCAGCTTTAGACAGGGGGTAGGTCAGCCCCAGCATTTT

clone_size: many
j_call: TRBJ2-1
v_call: TRBV30
d_call: NA
cdr3_aa: CAWSPDYNEQFF
cdr3_nt: TGTGCCTGGAGTCCAGACTACAATGAGCAGTTCTTC

clone_size: many
j_call: TRBJ2-7
v_call: TRBV30
d_call: NA
cdr3_aa: CAWSVRLTYEQYF
cdr3_nt: TGTGCCTGGAGTGTACGACTGACCTACGAGCAGTACTTC

clone_size: many
j_call: TRBJ2-1
v_call: TRBV11-2
d_call: TRBD2
cdr3_aa: CASSLTSGTYNEQFF
cdr3_nt: TGTGCCAGCAGCCTAACTAGCGGAACCTACAATGAGCAGTTCTTC

clone_size: many
j_call: TRBJ1-6
v_call: TRBV20-1
d_call: NA
cdr3_aa: CSARTVSYNSPLHF
cdr3_nt: TGCAGTGCTAGGACAGTATCCTATAATTCACCCCTCCACTTT

clone_size: NA
j_call: TRBJ1-5
v_call: TRBV30
d_call: NA
cdr3_aa: CAWSVNSNQPQHF
cdr3_nt: TGTGCCTGGAGTGTAAATAGCAATCAGCCCCAGCATTTT

clone_size: many
j_call: TRBJ2-1
v_call: TRBV20-1
d_call: TRBD2
cdr3_aa: CSAPSGSSNEQFF
cdr3_nt: TGCAGTGCACCGAGCGGGAGCTCCAATGAGCAGTTCTTC

clone_size: NA
j_call: TRBJ1-1
v_call: TRBV19
d_call: NA
cdr3_aa: CASSISYRNTEAFF
cdr3_nt: TGTGCCAGTAGTATATCCTACAGGAACACTGAAGCTTTCTTT

clone_size: NA
j_call: TRBJ2-5
v_call: TRBV27
d_call: TRBD1
cdr3_aa: CASSRTGISGTQYF
cdr3_nt: TGTGCCAGCAGCCGGACAGGGATATCTGGGACCCAGTACTTC

clone_size: many
j_call: TRBJ2-6
v_call: TRBV19
d_call: NA
cdr3_aa: CASSNQHSGANVLTF
cdr3_nt: TGTGCCAGTAGTAACCAACACTCTGGGGCCAACGTCCTGACTTTC

clone_size: NA
j_call: TRBJ2-2
v_call: TRBV7-9
d_call: TRBD1
cdr3_aa: CASSFRTGEPGELFF
cdr3_nt: TGTGCCAGCAGCTTTAGGACAGGGGAGCCCGGGGAGCTGTTTTTT

clone_size: many
j_call: TRBJ2-1
v_call: TRBV7-2
d_call: NA
cdr3_aa: CASSLWPNRDNEQFF
cdr3_nt: TGTGCCAGCAGCTTATGGCCGAATAGGGATAATGAGCAGTTCTTC

clone_size: many
j_call: TRBJ1-2
v_call: TRBV20-1
d_call: NA
cdr3_aa: CSARYRDYGYTF
cdr3_nt: TGCAGTGCCAGGTACAGGGACTATGGCTACACCTTC

clone_size: NA
j_call: TRBJ1-5
v_call: TRBV28
d_call: NA
cdr3_aa: CASTAGRGGNQPQHF
cdr3_nt: TGTGCCAGCACCGCCGGGCGGGGAGGCAATCAGCCCCAGCATTTT

clone_size: many
j_call: TRBJ2-3
v_call: TRBV6-2/TRBV6-3
d_call: NA
cdr3_aa: CASRPTTSLSTDTQYF
cdr3_nt: TGTGCCAGCAGGCCAACTACTAGCCTTAGCACAGATACGCAGTATTTT

clone_size: many
j_call: TRBJ2-1
v_call: TRBV7-6
d_call: TRBD2
cdr3_aa: CASGLPPSGSSYNEQFF
cdr3_nt: TGTGCCAGCGGACTCCCCCCAAGCGGGAGCTCCTACAATGAGCAGTTCTTC

clone_size: many
j_call: TRBJ2-5
v_call: TRBV4-3
d_call: TRBD1
cdr3_aa: CASSQDLPGQGWYETQYF
cdr3_nt: TGCGCCAGCAGCCAAGATCTACCTGGACAGGGTTGGTATGAGACCCAGTACTTC

clone_size: many
j_call: TRBJ2-5
v_call: TRBV24-1
d_call: NA
cdr3_aa: CATSDIETQYF
cdr3_nt: TGTGCCACCAGTGACATAGAGACCCAGTACTTC

clone_size: NA
j_call: TRBJ1-1
v_call: TRBV7-6
d_call: NA
cdr3_aa: CASSGKGGIFTEAFF
cdr3_nt: TGTGCCAGCAGTGGTAAGGGGGGGATCTTCACTGAAGCTTTCTTT

clone_size: NA
j_call: TRBJ2-2
v_call: TRBV29-1
d_call: NA
cdr3_aa: CSATVPRELFF
cdr3_nt: TGCAGCGCCACCGTTCCTAGGGAGCTGTTTTTT

clone_size: many
j_call: TRBJ2-5
v_call: TRBV20-1
d_call: NA
cdr3_aa: CSAPSGFEQETQYF
cdr3_nt: TGCAGTGCCCCGTCGGGGTTTGAACAAGAGACCCAGTACTTC

clone_size: many
j_call: TRBJ2-3
v_call: TRBV29-1
d_call: NA
cdr3_aa: CSAGLVDTQYF
cdr3_nt: TGCAGCGCGGGACTCGTAGATACGCAGTATTTT

clone_size: many
j_call: TRBJ2-7
v_call: TRBV7-8
d_call: TRBD2
cdr3_aa: CASSWGLALLSYEQYF
cdr3_nt: TGTGCCAGCAGCTGGGGACTAGCTCTGCTCTCCTACGAGCAGTACTTC

clone_size: many
j_call: TRBJ2-1
v_call: TRBV20-1
d_call: TRBD2
cdr3_aa: CSADHSGSSDEQFF
cdr3_nt: TGCAGTGCTGACCACAGCGGGAGTTCGGATGAGCAGTTCTTC

clone_size: few
j_call: TRBJ2-4
v_call: TRBV25-1
d_call: TRBD2
cdr3_aa: CASSEYEGGTSGNLAKNIQYF
cdr3_nt: TGTGCCAGCAGTGAATATGAAGGGGGGACTAGCGGGAATTTAGCCAAAAACATTCAGTACTTC

clone_size: NA
j_call: TRBJ2-7
v_call: TRBV28
d_call: NA
cdr3_aa: CASSLIERATYEQYF
cdr3_nt: TGTGCCAGCAGTTTAATTGAGCGGGCAACCTACGAGCAGTACTTC

clone_size: many
j_call: TRBJ2-5
v_call: TRBV30
d_call: NA
cdr3_aa: CAWIPSVIGTQYF
cdr3_nt: TGTGCCTGGATACCTAGCGTTATTGGGACCCAGTACTTC

clone_size: many
j_call: TRBJ2-1
v_call: TRBV7-2
d_call: TRBD1
cdr3_aa: CASSPGQGASEQFF
cdr3_nt: TGTGCCAGCAGCCCTGGACAGGGGGCCAGTGAGCAGTTCTTC

clone_size: many
j_call: TRBJ2-5
v_call: TRBV12-3/TRBV12-4
d_call: TRBD2
cdr3_aa: CASRTIGLVREETQYF
cdr3_nt: TGTGCCAGCAGAACCATCGGACTAGTACGGGAAGAGACCCAGTACTTC

clone_size: NA
j_call: TRBJ2-2
v_call: TRBV29-1
d_call: NA
cdr3_aa: CSVTGWTGELFF
cdr3_nt: TGCAGCGTGACAGGCTGGACCGGGGAGCTGTTTTTT

clone_size: many
j_call: TRBJ2-2
v_call: TRBV6-1
d_call: NA
cdr3_aa: CASSSRVDTGELFF
cdr3_nt: TGTGCCAGCAGTAGCCGGGTTGACACCGGGGAGCTGTTTTTT

clone_size: many
j_call: TRBJ1-6
v_call: TRBV20-1
d_call: NA
cdr3_aa: CSAQTGAIRYNSPLHF
cdr3_nt: TGCAGTGCCCAGACAGGCGCAATTCGATATAATTCACCCCTCCACTTT